A single sample is the source of the 32 T cell receptor beta chains below, sequenced in a study of OX40 agonist ivuxolimab in advanced cancers. This table comes from immunoSEQ multiplex PCR, and its TCRdb copy is limited to in-frame clones, with some not included. The sample lists 100,000 or so clones, around 91% occurring once. This specimen consisted of CD4+ or CD8+ T cells sorted from blood, obtained in a trial of the OX40 agonist ivuxolimab. These receptors were collected from an adult with an advanced solid tumor such as melanoma, head and neck, liver or kidney cancer.

The J gene is TRBJ1-1, the V gene TRBV7-3; no definite D call. The CDR3 has 14 residues. Trimming stripped 7 bases from V and 0 bases from J, with 12 bases between. Per germline, CDR1 SGHTA and CDR2 FQGTGA. CDR3 sequence: CASTTGNMNTEAFF. The CDR3 coding sequence is TGTGCCAGCACCACCGGGAATATGAACACTGAAGCTTTCTTT.

The chain is built from TRBV18 and TRBJ1-4, with 8 nucleotides matching TRBD1. Germline V gene sequence: CDR1 KGHSH, CDR2 LQKENI. The CDR3 is 15 amino acids. The junction had 9 bases not matched to a gene; V was cut back by 5 bases and J by 7 bases. DNA for the CDR3: TGTGCCAGCTCAACCGACGGGACAGGACGTGAAAAACTGTTTTTT. The encoded protein is CASSTDGTGREKLFF.

The rearrangement joins TRBV7-8 to TRBJ2-4; 7 nucleotides match TRBD2. The CDR3 is 14 amino acids. Germline CDR1 reads SGHVS; CDR2 reads FQNEAQ. V lost 4 bases to trimming and J lost 3 bases; unmatched junction nucleotides: 3. CDR3 amino acids: CASSYRDYKNIQYF. DNA for the CDR3: TGTGCCAGCAGCTACCGGGACTACAAAAACATTCAGTACTTC.

Here the CDR3 reads CASSPAGDQETQYF. The CDR3 coding sequence is TGTGCCAGTAGTCCAGCGGGAGATCAAGAGACCCAGTACTTC. The rearrangement links TRBV19 to TRBJ2-5, with 8 positions matching TRBD2. The junction had 4 bases not matched to a gene; V was cut back by 5 bases and J by 2 bases. The CDR3 sequence is 14 residues long. Germline V gene sequence: CDR1 LNHDA, CDR2 SQIVND (reference sequence). Together with reference TRBV19 and TRBJ2-5, the CDR3 gives the full variable domain: DGGITQSPKYLFRKEGQNVTLSCEQNLNHDAMYWYRQDPGQGLRLIYYSQIVNDFQKGDIAEGYSVSREKKESFPLTVTSAQKNPTAFYLCASSPAGDQETQYFGPGTRLLVL.

This chain connects TRBV19 to TRBJ2-1, with 7 nucleotides matching TRBD2. The CDR3 runs 16 residues. In germline, CDR1 is LNHDA, CDR2 SQIVND (reference sequence). V was clipped by 5 bases and J by 8 bases; unmatched bases: 15. The CDR3 DNA sequence: TGTGCCAGTAGTGGCCGGACTAGTGGGAGTGGGGATGAGCAGTTCTTC. Residues: CASSGRTSGSGDEQFF.

The chain recombines TRBV5-1 with TRBJ1-1; a weak D match, TRBD1 (6 bases). Trimming cost V 0 bases and J 1 base, with 10 bases left between them. The CDR3 covers 15 residues. Germline CDR1 is SGHRS and CDR2 is YFSETQ. CDR3 amino acids: CASSLDRAPNTEAFF. The DNA of the CDR3 is TGCGCCAGCAGCTTGGACAGGGCTCCGAACACTGAAGCTTTCTTT.

This chain uses TRBV9 with TRBJ2-1; D unclear. This CDR3 region has 15 residues. V lost 6 bases and J lost 6, with 19 bases in between. CDR1 and CDR2 (germline): SGDLS, YYNGEE. CDR3 DNA: TGTGCCAGCACTGTCGGTCCAAGCTCGGGCAATGAGCAGTTCTTC. This codes for CASTVGPSSGNEQFF.

This chain connects TRBV29-1 to TRBJ1-1; no firm D call. Germline CDR1 reads SQVTM; CDR2 reads ANQGSEA. Trimming shortened V by 4 bases and J by 1 base, and 10 bases separated the two germline ends. The CDR3 extends over 13 amino acids. The CDR3 protein is CSVGIGRNTEAFF. The CDR3, as DNA: TGCAGCGTTGGGATCGGACGGAACACTGAAGCTTTCTTT.

V and J are TRBV6-5 and TRBJ2-5, with a possible D match to TRBD2 (6 bases). CDR1 is MNHEY, CDR2 SVGAGI, per germline. V lost 3 bases and J 1 base, leaving 9 bases between the germline ends. There are 14 residues in the CDR3. CDR3 sequence: CASSYGGSQETQYF. The CDR3 DNA is TGTGCCAGCAGTTATGGGGGGTCCCAAGAGACCCAGTACTTC.

The CDR3 sequence is CASSLDRAYGYTF. The DNA of the CDR3 is TGTGCCAGCAGCTTGGACAGGGCCTATGGCTACACCTTC. V gene TRBV7-2 combines with J gene TRBJ1-2, with TRBD1 matching 8 bases. There are 13 residues in the CDR3. The junction had 1 base not matched to a gene; V was cut back by 3 bases and J by 4 bases. The V gene's germline CDR1 is SGHTA and CDR2 FQGNSA.

The chain links TRBV7-9 to TRBJ2-1; 8 nucleotides match TRBD1. With 5 bases clipped from V and 8 bases from J, the junction kept 23 bases outside the gene matches. In germline, CDR1 is SEHNR, CDR2 FQNEAQ (reference sequence). This CDR3 contains 19 residues. The CDR3 sequence is CASSRYWGVRTGNLDEQFF. DNA of the CDR3: TGTGCCAGCAGCCGCTATTGGGGCGTAAGGACAGGGAATTTGGATGAGCAGTTCTTC.

This sequence joins TRBV29-1 and TRBJ2-7; 8 nucleotides align to TRBD2. J was trimmed by 5 bases and V by 7 bases; bases with no gene match: 13. The CDR3 loop spans 14 amino acids. Germline V gene sequence: CDR1 SQVTM, CDR2 ANQGSEA. As DNA, the CDR3 is TGCAGCGCCCTAGGTACGGGAGGGGGAGACGAGCAGTACTTC. It is translated as CSALGTGGGDEQYF.

The chain links TRBV5-1 to TRBJ2-5, with TRBD1 matching 7 bases. J gave up 7 bases and V 4 bases, and 7 bases lay outside the gene matches. This CDR3 comprises 13 residues. The germline CDR1 and CDR2 sequences are SGHRS and YFSETQ. CDR3 DNA sequence: TGCGCCAGCAGCCCCGGACAGGTCGGGACCCAGTACTTC. Translation gives CASSPGQVGTQYF.

V usage is TRBV29-1 and J usage is TRBJ1-2; D perhaps matches TRBD1 (5 bases). The CDR3 extends over 13 amino acids. Trimming removed 4 bases from V and 8 bases from J, with 17 bases in between. Germline V CDR1 and CDR2: SQVTM, ANQGSEA. Here the CDR3 DNA reads TGCAGCGTTGTGGTTCAGGGTCATTACGGCTACACCTTC. It translates to CSVVVQGHYGYTF.

V usage is TRBV5-6 and J usage is TRBJ2-3; possibly TRBD1 or TRBD2 for D (6 bases each). Germline assignment: CDR1 SGHDT and CDR2 YYEEEE. With 4 bases removed from V and 3 bases from J, the gap between germline ends came to 15 bases. This CDR3 has 15 residues. The CDR3 sequence is CASSPEPGATDTQYF. CDR3 in DNA: TGTGCCAGCAGCCCCGAGCCGGGGGCTACAGATACGCAGTATTTT.

This chain joins TRBV5-1 and TRBJ2-5; D ambiguous. V shed 1 base and J shed 5 bases, with 12 bases lying between them. The CDR3 is made up of 14 amino acids. Looked up from germline, CDR1 is SGHRS and CDR2 is YFSETQ. This CDR3 is CASSLNTGMETQYF. For the CDR3, the DNA is TGCGCCAGCAGCTTGAATACCGGAATGGAGACCCAGTACTTC.

The gene calls are TRBV18 and TRBJ2-3; D is unresolved. The CDR3 extends over 17 amino acids. From germline, CDR1 is KGHSH and CDR2 LQKENI. V was clipped by 3 bases and J by 2 bases, with 18 bases between them. The CDR3 bases are TGTGCCAGCTCACCTCTTTCGGCCCGCGGAAACACAGATACGCAGTATTTT. Its translation: CASSPLSARGNTDTQYF.

This rearrangement joins TRBV4-2 to TRBJ1-1, with 8 bases matching TRBD1. The CDR3 runs 15 residues. V lost 4 bases and J lost 4; bases outside the gene matches: 8. In germline, CDR1 is LGHNA, CDR2 YNFKEQ. The CDR3 DNA sequence: TGTGCCAGCAGCCCTCACCCCGACAGGGGCACTGAAGCTTTCTTT. It translates to CASSPHPDRGTEAFF.

The rearrangement joins TRBV7-9 to TRBJ2-2, with 7 positions matching TRBD2. The CDR3 length is 16 residues. CDR1 SEHNR and CDR2 FQNEAQ come from the germline V gene (reference sequence). V lost 5 bases to trimming and J lost 4 bases; unmatched junction nucleotides: 10. The CDR3 sequence is CASSPWGGKGTGELFF. Here the CDR3 DNA reads TGTGCCAGCAGCCCCTGGGGAGGGAAGGGCACCGGGGAGCTGTTTTTT.

J is TRBJ2-3 and V is TRBV4-2; a possible D gene is TRBD2 (5 bases). The germline V gene has CDR1 LGHNA and CDR2 YNFKEQ. Trimming removed 1 base at V and 9 bases at J, with 11 bases between. The CDR3 totals 13 residues. CDR3 DNA sequence: TGTGCCAGCAGCCAAGTCCCCGGGAAAACGCAGTATTTT. Translation gives CASSQVPGKTQYF.

The rearrangement joins TRBV29-1 to TRBJ2-1, with TRBD2 identical over 7 bases. Germline V gene lookup returns CDR1 SQVTM and CDR2 ANQGSEA. The CDR3 spans 13 residues. V trimming: 4 bases; J trimming: 10 bases; junction bases outside the gene matches: 10. The CDR3 is CSVAGGSLQEQFF. For the CDR3, the DNA is TGCAGCGTTGCGGGCGGGAGCCTTCAGGAGCAGTTCTTC.

The chain is built from TRBV10-3 and TRBJ2-5, with 11 bases aligning to TRBD2. The V segment lost 4 bases and the J segment 5 bases; nucleotides outside the gene matches: 12. Germline V gene data show CDR1 as ENHRY and CDR2 as SYGVKD. The CDR3 loop spans 17 amino acids. This CDR3 is CAISVGTTSGRSETQYF. In DNA form, the CDR3 reads TGTGCCATCAGTGTCGGAACTACTAGCGGGAGAAGCGAGACCCAGTACTTC.

The chain couples TRBV7-2 to TRBJ2-5; TRBD2 matches 10 bases. J was trimmed by 4 bases and V by 5 bases; bases with no gene match: 4. The germline CDR1 and CDR2 sequences are SGHTA and FQGNSA. The CDR3 loop spans 14 amino acids. The CDR3 bases are TGTGCCAGCAGCCTGGGACTAGCGCCAGAGACCCAGTACTTC. Its translation is CASSLGLAPETQYF. Supplemented by reference TRBV7-2 and TRBJ2-5, the full variable domain reads GAGVSQSPSNKVTEKGKDVELRCDPISGHTALYWYRQSLGQGLEFLIYFQGNSAPDKSGLPSDRFSAERTGGSVSTLTIQRTQQEDSAVYLCASSLGLAPETQYFGPGTRLLVL.

V usage is TRBV19 and J usage is TRBJ2-7, with D possibly called TRBD1 or TRBD2 (6 bases each). Germline CDR1 is LNHDA and CDR2 is SQIVND (reference sequence). This CDR3 has 14 residues. Trimming shortened V by 5 bases and J by 9 bases, and 20 bases separated the two germline ends. CDR3 sequence reads: CASSFRAGTLGQYF. CDR3 nucleotides: TGTGCCAGTAGTTTTCGGGCGGGGACACTGGGGCAGTACTTC.

This chain joins TRBV11-2 and TRBJ2-5, with a weak D call TRBD2 (6 bases). The CDR3 loop spans 14 amino acids. Germline CDR1 and CDR2: SGHAT and FQNNGV. With 7 bases removed from V and 3 bases from J, the gap between germline ends came to 15 bases. CDR3 loop: CASTPLAIKETQYF. CDR3 DNA sequence: TGTGCCAGCACCCCACTAGCTATAAAAGAGACCCAGTACTTC.

This clone was detected once. The chain employs TRBV19 and TRBJ2-1; D is possibly TRBD2 (5 bases). The V and J ends lost 1 base and 7 bases respectively, with 11 bases between them. Germline CDR1 and CDR2: LNHDA and SQIVND (reference sequence). The length of the CDR3 is 14 residues. The CDR3 DNA is TGTGCCAGTAGTATAGCGCGAGGGCCGAATGAGCAGTTCTTC. Amino acids: CASSIARGPNEQFF.

The V call is TRBV18, the J call TRBJ2-7; D may be TRBD2 (5 bases). V lost 0 bases to trimming and J lost 5 bases, with 17 bases between them. This CDR3 has 16 residues. In germline, CDR1 is KGHSH, CDR2 LQKENI. The CDR3 region is CASSPPLLGNHNEQYF. CDR3 DNA: TGTGCCAGCTCACCACCGTTACTAGGGAATCACAACGAGCAGTACTTC.

The chain is built from TRBV30 and TRBJ2-3; D remains unclear. V was clipped by 1 base and J by 8 bases, with 16 bases between them. CDR1 and CDR2 from the germline V gene are GTSNPN and SVGIG (reference sequence). This CDR3 has 14 amino acids. The CDR3 sequence is CAWSEASNSGTQYF. The CDR3 coding sequence is TGTGCCTGGAGTGAGGCGAGTAATAGTGGTACGCAGTATTTT.

V usage is TRBV7-2 and J usage is TRBJ2-7, with no clear D. Germline V gene sequence: CDR1 SGHTA, CDR2 FQGNSA. This CDR3 comprises 13 residues. The V and J ends lost 1 base and 4 bases respectively, with 8 bases between them. The CDR3 coding sequence is TGTGCCAGCAGCTTAGGGTCAAGATACGAGCAGTACTTC. It is translated as CASSLGSRYEQYF.

The V and J genes are TRBV14 and TRBJ1-1; D ambiguous. Germline V lookup: CDR1 SGHDN, CDR2 FVKESK. This CDR3 has 15 amino acids. V lost 0 bases and J 0 bases, leaving 8 bases between the germline ends. Here the CDR3 reads CASSQEPLLNTEAFF. CDR3 nucleotides: TGTGCCAGCAGCCAAGAACCGCTTTTGAACACTGAAGCTTTCTTT.

The chain is built from TRBV5-1 and TRBJ2-3; possibly TRBD1 for D (5 bases). Germline V CDR1 and CDR2: SGHRS, YFSETQ. The V end lost 1 base, the J end lost 8 bases, and 20 bases lay between the germline ends. This CDR3 is 16 amino acids long. In DNA, the CDR3 is TGCGCCAGCAGCTTGACCCTTCGAAGCAGGGCTGGTACGCAGTATTTT. Its protein product is CASSLTLRSRAGTQYF.

This clone was counted a single time. The chain couples TRBV29-1 to TRBJ2-1; 8 bases are shared with TRBD2. Unmatched junction bases numbered 14, after V lost 7 bases and J lost 12 bases. CDR1 is SQVTM and CDR2 is ANQGSEA in the germline V gene. The length of the CDR3 is 13 residues. The CDR3 DNA sequence: TGCAGCGCTACCCCCGGGAGGGCCTCGGCGCAGTTCTTC. Protein sequence: CSATPGRASAQFF.